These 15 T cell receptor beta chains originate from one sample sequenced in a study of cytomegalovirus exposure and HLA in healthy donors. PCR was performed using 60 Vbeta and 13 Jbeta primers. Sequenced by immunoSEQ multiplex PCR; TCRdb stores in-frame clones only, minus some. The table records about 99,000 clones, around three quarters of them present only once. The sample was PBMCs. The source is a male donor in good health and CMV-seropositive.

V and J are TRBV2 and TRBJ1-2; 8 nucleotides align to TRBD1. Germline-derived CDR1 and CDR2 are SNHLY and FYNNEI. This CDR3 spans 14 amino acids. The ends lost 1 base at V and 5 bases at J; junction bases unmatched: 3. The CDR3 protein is CASSEGDRPYGYTF. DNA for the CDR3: TGTGCCAGCAGTGAAGGGGACAGGCCTTATGGCTACACCTTC.

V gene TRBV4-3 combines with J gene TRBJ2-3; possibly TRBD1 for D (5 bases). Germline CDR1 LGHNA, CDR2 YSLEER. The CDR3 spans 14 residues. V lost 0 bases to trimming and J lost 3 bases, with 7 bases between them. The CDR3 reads CASSQEPGTDTQYF. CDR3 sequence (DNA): TGCGCCAGCAGCCAAGAACCAGGGACAGATACGCAGTATTTT.

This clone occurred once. In DNA, the CDR3 is TGTGCCACCACGGGACAGACCAGCAATCAGCCCCAGCATTTT. Amino acids: CATTGQTSNQPQHF. This rearrangement joins TRBV19 to TRBJ1-5; 7 bases match TRBD1. The CDR3 is made up of 14 amino acids. Germline CDR1 and CDR2: LNHDA and SQIVND (reference sequence). The V segment lost 10 bases and the J segment 1 base; nucleotides outside the gene matches: 7. The whole variable domain, filled in from reference TRBV19 and TRBJ1-5, reads DGGITQSPKYLFRKEGQNVTLSCEQNLNHDAMYWYRQDPGQGLRLIYYSQIVNDFQKGDIAEGYSVSREKKESFPLTVTSAQKNPTAFYLCATTGQTSNQPQHFGDGTRLSIL.

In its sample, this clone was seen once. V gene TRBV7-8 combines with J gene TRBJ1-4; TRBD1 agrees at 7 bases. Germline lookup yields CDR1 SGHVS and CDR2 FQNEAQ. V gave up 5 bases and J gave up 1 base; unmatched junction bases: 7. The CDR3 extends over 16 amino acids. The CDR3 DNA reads TGTGCCAGCAGCCCAAGACAGGGAATAACTAATGAAAAACTGTTTTTT. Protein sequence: CASSPRQGITNEKLFF.

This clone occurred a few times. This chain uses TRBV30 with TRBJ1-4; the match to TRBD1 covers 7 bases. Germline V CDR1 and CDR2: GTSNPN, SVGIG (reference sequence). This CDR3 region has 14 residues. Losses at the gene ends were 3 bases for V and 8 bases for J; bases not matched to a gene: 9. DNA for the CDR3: TGTGCCTGGAGATCAACAGGGGATAGGGAAAAACTGTTTTTT. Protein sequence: CAWRSTGDREKLFF.

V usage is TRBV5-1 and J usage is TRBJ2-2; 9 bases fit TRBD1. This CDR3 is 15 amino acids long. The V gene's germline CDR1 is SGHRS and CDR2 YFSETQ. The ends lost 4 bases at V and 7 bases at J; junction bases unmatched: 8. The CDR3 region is CASSNTGGSDGELFF. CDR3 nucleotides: TGCGCCAGCAGCAACACAGGGGGCTCGGACGGGGAGCTGTTTTTT.

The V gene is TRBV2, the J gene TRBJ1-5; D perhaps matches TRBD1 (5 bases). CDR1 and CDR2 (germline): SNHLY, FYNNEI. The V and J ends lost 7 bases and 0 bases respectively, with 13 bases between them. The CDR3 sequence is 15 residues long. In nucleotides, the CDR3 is TGTGCCAGCACAGAAAGGGGTTATAGCAATCAGCCCCAGCATTTT. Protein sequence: CASTERGYSNQPQHF.

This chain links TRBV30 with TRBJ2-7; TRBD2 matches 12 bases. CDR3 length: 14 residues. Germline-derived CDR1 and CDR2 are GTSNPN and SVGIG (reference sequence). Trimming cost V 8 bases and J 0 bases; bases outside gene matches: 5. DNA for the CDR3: TGTGCCATAGGACTAGCGGGGTCCTCCTACGAGCAGTACTTC. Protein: CAIGLAGSSYEQYF.

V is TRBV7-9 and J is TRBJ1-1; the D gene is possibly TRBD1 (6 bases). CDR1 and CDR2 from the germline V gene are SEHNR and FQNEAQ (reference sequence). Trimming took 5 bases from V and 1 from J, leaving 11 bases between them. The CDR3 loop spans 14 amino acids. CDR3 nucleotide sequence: TGTGCCAGCAGCCCGACAGGAGAGAACACTGAAGCTTTCTTT. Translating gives CASSPTGENTEAFF.

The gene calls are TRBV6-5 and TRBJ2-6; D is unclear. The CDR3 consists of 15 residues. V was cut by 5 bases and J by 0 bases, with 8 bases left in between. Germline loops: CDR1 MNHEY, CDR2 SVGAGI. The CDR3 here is CASSTASSGANVLTF. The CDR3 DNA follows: TGTGCCAGCAGTACAGCCTCCTCTGGGGCCAACGTCCTGACTTTC.

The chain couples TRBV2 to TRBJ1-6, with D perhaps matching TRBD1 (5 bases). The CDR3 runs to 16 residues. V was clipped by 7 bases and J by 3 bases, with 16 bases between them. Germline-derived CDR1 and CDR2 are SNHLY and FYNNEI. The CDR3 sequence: CASKFRVGNYNSPLHF. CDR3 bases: TGTGCCAGCAAGTTCAGGGTGGGAAACTATAATTCACCCCTCCACTTT.

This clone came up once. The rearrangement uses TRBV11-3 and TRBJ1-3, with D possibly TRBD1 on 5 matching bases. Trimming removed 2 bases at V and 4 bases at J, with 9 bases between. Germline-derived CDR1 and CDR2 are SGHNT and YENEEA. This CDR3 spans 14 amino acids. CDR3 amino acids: CASSLPGFGNTIYF. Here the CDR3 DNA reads TGTGCCAGCAGCTTACCAGGGTTCGGAAACACCATATATTTT. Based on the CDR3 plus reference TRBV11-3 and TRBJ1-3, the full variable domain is EAGVVQSPRYKIIEKKQPVAFWCNPISGHNTLYWYLQNLGQGPELLIRYENEEAVDDSQLPKDRFSAERLKGVDSTLKIQPAELGDSAVYLCASSLPGFGNTIYFGEGSWLTVV.

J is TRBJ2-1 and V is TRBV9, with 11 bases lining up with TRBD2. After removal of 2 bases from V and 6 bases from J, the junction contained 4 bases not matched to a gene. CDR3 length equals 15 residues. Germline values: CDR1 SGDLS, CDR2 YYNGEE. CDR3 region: CASSVSGGAFNEQFF. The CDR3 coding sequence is TGTGCCAGCAGCGTTAGCGGGGGGGCGTTCAATGAGCAGTTCTTC.

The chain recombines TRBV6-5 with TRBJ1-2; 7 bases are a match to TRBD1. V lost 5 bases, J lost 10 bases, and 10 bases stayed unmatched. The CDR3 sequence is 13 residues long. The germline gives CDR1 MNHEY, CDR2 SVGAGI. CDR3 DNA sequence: TGTGCCAGCAGTCCCCCGGGACAGCGATTCTACACCTTC. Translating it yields CASSPPGQRFYTF.

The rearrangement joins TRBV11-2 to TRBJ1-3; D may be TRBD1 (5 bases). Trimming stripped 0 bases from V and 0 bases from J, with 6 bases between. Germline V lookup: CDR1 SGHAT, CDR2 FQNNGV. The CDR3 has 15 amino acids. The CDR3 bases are TGTGCCAGCAGCTTAGACAGGGTCTCTGGAAACACCATATATTTT. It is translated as CASSLDRVSGNTIYF.